The 9 T cell receptor beta chains below all came from one sample that was sequenced in a study of early T cells in non-severe SARS-CoV-2 infection. TCRdb used MiXCR to reprocess the 5' RACE reads, holding one entry per CDR3 protein. This table holds around 82,000 distinct CDR3 sequences, under 15% found once. The specimen was whole blood. The origin of the receptors is an adult who was a healthcare worker with PCR-confirmed SARS-CoV-2 infection or an uninfected control (not recorded which).

In its sample, this clonotype was seen a few times. V gene TRBV7-2 combines with J gene TRBJ2-3; 8 bases agree with TRBD2. Germline CDR1 SGHTA, CDR2 FQGNSA. After removal of 3 bases from V and 1 base from J, the junction contained 6 bases not matched to a gene. The CDR3 covers 16 residues. CDR3: CASSFSSAGGTDTQYF. The CDR3 nucleotides read TGTGCCAGCAGCTTTTCCTCAGCGGGGGGCACAGATACGCAGTATTTT.

The V gene is TRBV28, the J gene TRBJ1-2; no definite D call. The length of the CDR3 is 12 residues. V lost 7 bases to trimming and J lost 4 bases, with 10 bases between them. Germline loops: CDR1 MDHEN, CDR2 SYDVKM. Written as DNA, the CDR3 is TGTGCCAGCACCAAACTTGGCTATGGCTACACCTTC. This translates into CASTKLGYGYTF.

The chain uses TRBV10-3 and TRBJ1-1, with 9 bases matching TRBD1. Trimming took 10 bases from V and 6 from J; bases not matched to a gene: 12. The CDR3 has 14 residues. Germline V gene sequence: CDR1 ENHRY, CDR2 SYGVKD. The CDR3 nucleotides read TGTGCCACCTCGGGCACAGGGGGCTCGGCTGAAGCTTTCTTT. Residues: CATSGTGGSAEAFF.

This clonotype is termed medium-sized. The genes are TRBV12-3 or TRBV12-4 and TRBJ2-7; tentative D call: TRBD1 (5 bases). The CDR3 is made up of 13 amino acids. With 5 bases removed from V and 5 bases from J, the gap between germline ends came to 13 bases. Here the CDR3 DNA reads TGTGCCAGCAGTCAAAACAGGTTCAACGAGCAGTACGTC. Amino acid sequence: CASSQNRFNEQYV.

Here the CDR3 reads CASSILEVLRSGGGSTDTQYF. In nucleotides, the CDR3 is TGTGCCAGCAGCATACTGGAGGTGCTACGGAGCGGGGGAGGGTCTACAGATACGCAGTATTTT. V usage is TRBV7-9 and J usage is TRBJ2-3, with 8 bases that match TRBD2. The CDR3 is 21 residues long. V dropped 5 bases and J dropped 3; count of bases not matched to a gene: 25. The germline CDR1 and CDR2 sequences are SEHNR and FQNEAQ (reference sequence).

The genes are TRBV30 and TRBJ1-2; D not resolved. CDR1 is GTSNPN, CDR2 SVGIG, per germline (reference sequence). The CDR3 totals 15 residues. The ends were cut back, 3 bases at V and 0 bases at J, with 14 bases in the middle. The CDR3 loop is CAWSSVPRANYGYTF. The DNA of the CDR3 is TGTGCCTGGAGCTCTGTGCCCCGGGCTAACTATGGCTACACCTTC.

J is TRBJ2-2 and V is TRBV15, with 10 positions matching TRBD2. Germline V lookup: CDR1 LNHNV, CDR2 YYDKDF (reference sequence). V trimming: 1 base; J trimming: 6 bases; junction bases outside the gene matches: 8. The CDR3 runs to 17 residues. In DNA, the CDR3 is TGTGCCACCAGCAGAGTTTATACTAGCGGGGAAGCCGGGGAGCTGTTTTTT. Translated: CATSRVYTSGEAGELFF.

The sample holds many counts of this clonotype. The chain couples TRBV12-3 or TRBV12-4 to TRBJ1-1; D perhaps matches TRBD1 (5 bases). V was cut by 3 bases and J by 3 bases, with 11 bases left in between. The CDR3 runs 14 residues. CDR3 nucleotide sequence: TGTGCCAGCAGTTTCATCCCGGGGGACACTGAAGCTTTCTTT. It translates to CASSFIPGDTEAFF.

In its sample, this clonotype was seen many times. The chain combines TRBV12-3 or TRBV12-4 with TRBJ1-3; 7 bases align to TRBD1. This CDR3 is 14 amino acids long. Losses at the gene ends were 6 bases for V and 1 base for J; bases not matched to a gene: 3. The CDR3 is CASRGQISGNTIYF. The CDR3 region has the DNA TGTGCCAGCAGGGGACAGATTTCTGGAAACACCATATATTTT.